The 11 T cell receptor beta chains in this list originate from one sample, sequenced in a study of long-term antiretroviral therapy in people with HIV. Survey level was the resolution at which the v3.0 immunoSEQ assay ran. Profiling relied on immunoSEQ multiplex PCR, and the TCRdb table lists in-frame clones only, not all of them. The sample comprises more than 45,000 clones, about 86% of which are singletons, and under 3% rests with the top ten. Sequenced here: unsorted PBMCs, sampled 0.8 years after starting antiretroviral therapy. These receptors were collected from a woman aged 18-29 years with HIV.

The rearrangement uses TRBV18 and TRBJ2-7; D gene ambiguous. Germline V gene sequence: CDR1 KGHSH, CDR2 LQKENI. This CDR3 contains 14 residues. V lost 3 bases, J lost 1 base, and 10 bases lay in between. The CDR3 DNA reads as TGTGCCAGCTCACCCTACGACGTTTCCTACGAGCAGTACTTC. Translating it yields CASSPYDVSYEQYF.

The rearrangement links TRBV28 to TRBJ2-7, with D possibly matching TRBD2 (6 bases). The CDR3 consists of 12 residues. V shed 7 bases and J shed 7 bases, with 14 bases lying between them. CDR1 and CDR2 (germline): MDHEN, SYDVKM. This CDR3 is CASMAGFLEQYF. The CDR3, as DNA: TGTGCCAGCATGGCGGGATTCCTGGAGCAGTACTTC.

The chain's CDR3 is CASRASGSTDTQYF. Written as DNA, the CDR3 is TGCGCCAGCAGGGCTAGCGGGAGCACAGATACGCAGTATTTT. The chain has TRBV5-1 and TRBJ2-3, with TRBD2 matching over 8 bases. Germline CDR1 SGHRS, CDR2 YFSETQ. There are 14 residues in the CDR3. V dropped 5 bases and J dropped 0; count of bases not matched to a gene: 2.

The V and J genes are TRBV6-6 and TRBJ1-5; TRBD1 aligns across 9 bases. CDR3 size: 15 residues. V shed 6 bases and J 0 bases; nucleotides not matched to a gene: 3. CDR1 and CDR2 (germline): MNHNY, SVGAGI (reference sequence). CDR3 DNA sequence: TGTGCCAGCAGGGGACAGGGCCCTAGCAATCAGCCCCAGCATTTT. Translating it yields CASRGQGPSNQPQHF.

Written as DNA, the CDR3 is TGCGCCAGCAGCTTGGCTAGAGTTTCAGATACGCAGTATTTT. Translated: CASSLARVSDTQYF. The chain is built from TRBV5-1 and TRBJ2-3; D call uncertain. CDR3 length: 14 residues. V was shortened by 0 bases and J by 4 bases, with 9 bases between the two germline ends. Germline loops: CDR1 SGHRS, CDR2 YFSETQ.

The table lists this clone with a few counts. The V and J genes are TRBV5-1 and TRBJ2-2; tentatively, D is TRBD2 (6 bases). The V and J ends lost 3 bases and 2 bases respectively, with 11 bases between them. This CDR3 contains 15 residues. Per the germline V gene, CDR1 is SGHRS and CDR2 is YFSETQ. This CDR3 reads CASSSKRANTGELFF. In nucleotides, the CDR3 is TGCGCCAGCAGCTCAAAGCGGGCTAACACCGGGGAGCTGTTTTTT.

This clone was detected only once. This rearrangement joins TRBV5-4 to TRBJ2-7; 9 positions match TRBD2. This CDR3 comprises 16 residues. With 0 bases clipped from V and 6 bases from J, the junction kept 10 bases outside the gene matches. Germline V gives CDR1 SGHNT, CDR2 YYREEE (reference sequence). The CDR3 sequence: CASSLGSSGVTREQYF. The CDR3 DNA is TGTGCCAGCAGCTTGGGGTCTAGCGGGGTAACGCGCGAGCAGTACTTC.

The J gene is TRBJ2-5, the V gene TRBV5-6, with D uncertain. The germline V gene has CDR1 SGHDT and CDR2 YYEEEE. Trimming removed 2 bases at V and 0 bases at J, with 8 bases between. This CDR3 region has 14 residues. CDR3 region: CASSFVMNQETQYF. The CDR3, as DNA: TGTGCCAGCAGCTTTGTCATGAACCAAGAGACCCAGTACTTC.

V gene TRBV28 combines with J gene TRBJ2-7, with TRBD2 identical over 7 bases. Per the germline V gene, CDR1 is MDHEN and CDR2 is SYDVKM. The CDR3 sequence is 14 residues long. V was clipped by 2 bases and J by 3 bases; unmatched bases: 4. The CDR3 region has the DNA TGTGCCAGCAGTTTAGCGGGAGTCAACTACGAGCAGTACTTC. This codes for CASSLAGVNYEQYF.

The rearrangement uses TRBV5-4 and TRBJ1-1, with D possibly being TRBD1 (5 bases). Between the trimmed V and J ends, which lost 0 bases and 6 bases, there was a span of 9 bases. From germline, CDR1 is SGHNT and CDR2 YYREEE (reference sequence). This CDR3 has 13 amino acids. CDR3 sequence: CASSLVGVSEAFF. CDR3 nucleotide sequence: TGTGCCAGCAGCTTGGTGGGGGTATCTGAAGCTTTCTTT. The complete variable domain, with remaining parts taken from reference TRBV5-4 and TRBJ1-1, reads ETGVTQSPTHLIKTRGQQVTLRCSSQSGHNTVSWYQQALGQGPQFIFQYYREEENGRGNFPPRFSGLQFPNYSSELNVNALELDDSALYLCASSLVGVSEAFFGQGTRLTVV.

This rearrangement joins TRBV6-1 to TRBJ2-1; D is possibly TRBD2 (6 bases). This CDR3 is 16 amino acids long. Germline CDR1 MNHNS, CDR2 SASEGT. V was cut by 1 base and J by 7 bases, with 17 bases left in between. DNA of the CDR3: TGTGCCAGCAGTGAAGGGGGACTCCGGGCGGGAAATGAGCAGTTCTTC. Translated: CASSEGGLRAGNEQFF.